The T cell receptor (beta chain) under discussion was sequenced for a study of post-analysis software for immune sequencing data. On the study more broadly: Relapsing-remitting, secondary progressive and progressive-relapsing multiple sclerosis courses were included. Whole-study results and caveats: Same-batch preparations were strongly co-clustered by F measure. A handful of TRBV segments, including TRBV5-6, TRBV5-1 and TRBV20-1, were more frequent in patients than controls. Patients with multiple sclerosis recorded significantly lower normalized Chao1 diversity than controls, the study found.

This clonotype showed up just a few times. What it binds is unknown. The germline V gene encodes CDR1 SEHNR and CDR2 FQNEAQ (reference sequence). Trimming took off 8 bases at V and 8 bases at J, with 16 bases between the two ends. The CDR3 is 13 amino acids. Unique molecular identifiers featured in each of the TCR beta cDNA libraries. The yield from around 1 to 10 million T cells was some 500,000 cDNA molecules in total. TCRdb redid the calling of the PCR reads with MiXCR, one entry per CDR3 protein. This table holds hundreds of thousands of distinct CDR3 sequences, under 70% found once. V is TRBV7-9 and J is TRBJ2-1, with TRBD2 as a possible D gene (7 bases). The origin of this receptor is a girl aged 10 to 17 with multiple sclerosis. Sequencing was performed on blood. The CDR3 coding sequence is TGTGCCAGCGCCTTGAGGGGGGGATATGAGCAGTTCTTC. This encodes CASALRGGYEQFF.